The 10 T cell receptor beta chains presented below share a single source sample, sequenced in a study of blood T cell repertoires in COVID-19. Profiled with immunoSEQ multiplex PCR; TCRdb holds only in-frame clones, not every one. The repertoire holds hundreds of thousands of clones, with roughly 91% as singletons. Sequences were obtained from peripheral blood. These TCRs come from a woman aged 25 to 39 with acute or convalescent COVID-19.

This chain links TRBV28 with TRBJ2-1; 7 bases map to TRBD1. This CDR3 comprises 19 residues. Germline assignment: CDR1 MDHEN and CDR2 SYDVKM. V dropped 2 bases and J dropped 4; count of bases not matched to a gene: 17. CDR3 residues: CASSLTPPVGTAGYNEQFF. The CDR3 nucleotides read TGTGCCAGCAGTTTAACCCCCCCCGTTGGGACAGCCGGATACAATGAGCAGTTCTTC.

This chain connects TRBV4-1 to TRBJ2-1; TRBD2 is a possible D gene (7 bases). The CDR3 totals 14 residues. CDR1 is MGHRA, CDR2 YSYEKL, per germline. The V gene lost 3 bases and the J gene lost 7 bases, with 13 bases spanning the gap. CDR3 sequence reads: CASSHRGGRNEQFF. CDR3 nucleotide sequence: TGCGCCAGCAGCCACCGCGGGGGCCGTAATGAGCAGTTCTTC.

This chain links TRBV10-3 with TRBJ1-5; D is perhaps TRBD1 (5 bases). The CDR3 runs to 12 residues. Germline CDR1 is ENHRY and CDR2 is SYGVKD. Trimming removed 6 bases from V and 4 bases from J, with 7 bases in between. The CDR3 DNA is TGTGCCATCAGAGGGGATAATCAGCCCCAGCATTTT. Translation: CAIRGDNQPQHF.

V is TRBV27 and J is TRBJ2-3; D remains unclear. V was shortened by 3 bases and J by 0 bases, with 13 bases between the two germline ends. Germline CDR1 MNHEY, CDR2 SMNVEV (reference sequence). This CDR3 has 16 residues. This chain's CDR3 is CASSFRSRSSTDTQYF. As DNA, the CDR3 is TGTGCCAGCAGTTTTAGGAGCAGATCTAGCACAGATACGCAGTATTTT.

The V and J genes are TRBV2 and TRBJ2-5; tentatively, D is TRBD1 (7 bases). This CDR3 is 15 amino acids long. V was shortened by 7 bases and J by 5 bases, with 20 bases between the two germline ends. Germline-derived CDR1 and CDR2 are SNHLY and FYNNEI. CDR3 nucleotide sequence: TGTGCCAGCATAGTGTCAGGGGGGCCGAGGGAGACCCAGTACTTC. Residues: CASIVSGGPRETQYF.

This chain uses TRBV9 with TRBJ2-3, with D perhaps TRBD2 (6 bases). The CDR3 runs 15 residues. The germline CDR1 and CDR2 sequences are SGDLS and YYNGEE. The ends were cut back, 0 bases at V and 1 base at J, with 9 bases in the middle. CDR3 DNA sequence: TGTGCCAGCAGCGTAGGGCGGGATGGCACAGATACGCAGTATTTT. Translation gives CASSVGRDGTDTQYF.

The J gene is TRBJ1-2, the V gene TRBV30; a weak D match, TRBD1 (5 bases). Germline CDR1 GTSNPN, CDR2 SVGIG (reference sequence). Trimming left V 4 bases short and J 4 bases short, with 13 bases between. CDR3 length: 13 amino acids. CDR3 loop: CAWKQDRSYGYTF. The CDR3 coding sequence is TGTGCCTGGAAACAGGACCGAAGCTATGGCTACACCTTC.

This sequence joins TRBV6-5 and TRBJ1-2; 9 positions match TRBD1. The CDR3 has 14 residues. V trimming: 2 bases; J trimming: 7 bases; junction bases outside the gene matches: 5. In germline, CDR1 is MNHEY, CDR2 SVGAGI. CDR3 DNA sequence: TGTGCCAGCAGTTACGCGGACAGGGGAAGTGGCTACACCTTC. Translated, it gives CASSYADRGSGYTF.

The CDR3 DNA reads as TGTGCCAGCAGCCACGGACAGAACTATGGCTACACCTTC. The encoded protein is CASSHGQNYGYTF. The chain carries TRBV12-3 or TRBV12-4 and TRBJ1-2; D might be TRBD1 (6 bases). The CDR3 has 13 amino acids. The V gene lost 6 bases and the J gene lost 2 bases, with 10 bases spanning the gap.

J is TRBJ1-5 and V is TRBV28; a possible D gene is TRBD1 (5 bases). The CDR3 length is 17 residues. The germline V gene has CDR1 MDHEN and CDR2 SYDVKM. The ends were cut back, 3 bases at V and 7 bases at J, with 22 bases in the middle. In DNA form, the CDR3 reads TGTGCCAGCAGTTTGGTCTTCTGGGCAGGGCAGCGACAGCCCCAGCATTTT. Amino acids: CASSLVFWAGQRQPQHF. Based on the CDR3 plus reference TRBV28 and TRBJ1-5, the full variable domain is DVKVTQSSRYLVKRTGEKVFLECVQDMDHENMFWYRQDPGLGLRLIYFSYDVKMKEKGDIPEGYSVSREKKERFSLILESASTNQTSMYLCASSLVFWAGQRQPQHFGDGTRLSIL.